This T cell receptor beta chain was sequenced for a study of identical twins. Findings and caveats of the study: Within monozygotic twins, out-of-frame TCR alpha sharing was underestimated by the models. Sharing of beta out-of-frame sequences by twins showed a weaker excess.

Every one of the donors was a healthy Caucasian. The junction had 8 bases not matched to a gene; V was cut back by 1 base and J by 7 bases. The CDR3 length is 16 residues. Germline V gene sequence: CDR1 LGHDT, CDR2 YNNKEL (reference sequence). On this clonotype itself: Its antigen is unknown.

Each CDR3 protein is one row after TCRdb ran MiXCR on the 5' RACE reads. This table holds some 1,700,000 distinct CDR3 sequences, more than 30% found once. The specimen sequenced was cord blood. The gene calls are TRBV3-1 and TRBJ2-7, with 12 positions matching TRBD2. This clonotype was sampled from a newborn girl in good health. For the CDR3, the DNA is TGTGCCAGCAGCCAAGTGCCTAGCGGGGGGGGGAATGAGCAGTACTTC. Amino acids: CASSQVPSGGGNEQYF.